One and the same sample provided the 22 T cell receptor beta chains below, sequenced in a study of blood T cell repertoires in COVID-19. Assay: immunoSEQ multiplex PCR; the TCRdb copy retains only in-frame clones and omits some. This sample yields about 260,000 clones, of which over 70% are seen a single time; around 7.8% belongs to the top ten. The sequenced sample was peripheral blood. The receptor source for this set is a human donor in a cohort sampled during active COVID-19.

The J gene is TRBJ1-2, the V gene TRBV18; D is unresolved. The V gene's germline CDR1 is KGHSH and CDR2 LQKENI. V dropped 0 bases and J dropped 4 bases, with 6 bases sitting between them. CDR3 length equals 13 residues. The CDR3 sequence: CASSPPRAYGYTF. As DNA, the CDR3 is TGTGCCAGCTCACCACCGAGGGCCTATGGCTACACCTTC.

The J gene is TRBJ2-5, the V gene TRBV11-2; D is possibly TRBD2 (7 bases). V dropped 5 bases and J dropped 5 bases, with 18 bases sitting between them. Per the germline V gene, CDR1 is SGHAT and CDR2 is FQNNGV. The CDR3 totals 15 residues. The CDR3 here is CASSQGRGIRETQYF. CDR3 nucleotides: TGTGCCAGCAGCCAGGGGAGGGGAATTAGGGAGACCCAGTACTTC.

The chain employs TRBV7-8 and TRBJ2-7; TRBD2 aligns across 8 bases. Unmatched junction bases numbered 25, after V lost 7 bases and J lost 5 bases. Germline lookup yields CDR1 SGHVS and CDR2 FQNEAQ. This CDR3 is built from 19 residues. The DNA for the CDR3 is TGTGCCAGCATCCCTCGGGGTAGCGGGGTCCCATCCCTTCTTGACGAGCAGTACTTC. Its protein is CASIPRGSGVPSLLDEQYF.

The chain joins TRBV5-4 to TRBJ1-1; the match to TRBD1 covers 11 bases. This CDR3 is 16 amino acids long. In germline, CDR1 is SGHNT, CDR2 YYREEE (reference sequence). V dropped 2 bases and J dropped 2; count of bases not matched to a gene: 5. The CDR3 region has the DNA TGTGCCAGCAGCTTAGGACAGGGGGCGCGAAACACTGAAGCTTTCTTT. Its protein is CASSLGQGARNTEAFF.

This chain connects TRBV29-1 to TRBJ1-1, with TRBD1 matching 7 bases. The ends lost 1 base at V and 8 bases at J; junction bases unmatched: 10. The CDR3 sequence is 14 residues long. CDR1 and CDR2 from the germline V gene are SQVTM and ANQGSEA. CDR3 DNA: TGCAGCGTTGAAGTAAAGGGGGCGTTTCGAGAAGCTTTCTTT. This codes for CSVEVKGAFREAFF.

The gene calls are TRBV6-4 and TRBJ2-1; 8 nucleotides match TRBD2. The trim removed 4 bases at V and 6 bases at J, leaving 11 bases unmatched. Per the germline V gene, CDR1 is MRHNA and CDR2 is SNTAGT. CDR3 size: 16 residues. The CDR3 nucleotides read TGTGCCAGCAGTGGGACGGGGGGGCCCCGTGTCAATGAGCAGTTCTTC. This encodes CASSGTGGPRVNEQFF.

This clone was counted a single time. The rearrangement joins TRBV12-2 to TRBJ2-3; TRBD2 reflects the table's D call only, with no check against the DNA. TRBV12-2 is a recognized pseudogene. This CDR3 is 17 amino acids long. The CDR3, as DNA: TGTGCAAGTCGCTTTCAAGGGAGATGGGCTTCCACAGATACGCAGTATTTT. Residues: CASRFQGRWASTDTQYF.

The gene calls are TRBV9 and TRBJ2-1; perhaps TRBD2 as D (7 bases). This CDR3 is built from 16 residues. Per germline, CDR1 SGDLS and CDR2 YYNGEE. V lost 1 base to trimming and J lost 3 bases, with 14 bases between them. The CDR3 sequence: CASSVRGGGNYNEQFF. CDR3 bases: TGTGCCAGCAGCGTAAGGGGGGGAGGAAACTACAATGAGCAGTTCTTC.

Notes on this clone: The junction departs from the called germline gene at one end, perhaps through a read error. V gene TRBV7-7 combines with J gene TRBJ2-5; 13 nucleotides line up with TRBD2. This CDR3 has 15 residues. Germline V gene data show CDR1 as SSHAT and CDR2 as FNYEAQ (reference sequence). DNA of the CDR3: TGTGCTAGCAGCCGGACTAGCGGGAGTGTGGGGACCCAGTACTTC. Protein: CASSRTSGSVGTQYF. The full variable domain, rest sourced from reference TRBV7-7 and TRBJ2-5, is GAGVSQSPRYKVTKRGQDVTLRCDPISSHATLYWYQQALGQGPEFLTYFNYEAQPDKSGLPSDRFSAERPEGSISTLTIQRTEQRDSAMYRCASSRTSGSVGTQYFGPGTRLLVL.

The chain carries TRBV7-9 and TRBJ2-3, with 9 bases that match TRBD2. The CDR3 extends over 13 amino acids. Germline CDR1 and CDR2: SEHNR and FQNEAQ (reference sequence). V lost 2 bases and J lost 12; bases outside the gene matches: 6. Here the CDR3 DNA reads TGTGCCAGCAGCTTACTAGCGGGGTCTAGTCAGTATTTT. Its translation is CASSLLAGSSQYF.

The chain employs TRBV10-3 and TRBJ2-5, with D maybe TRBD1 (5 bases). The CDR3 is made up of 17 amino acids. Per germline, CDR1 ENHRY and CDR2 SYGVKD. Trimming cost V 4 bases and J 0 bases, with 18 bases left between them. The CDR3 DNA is TGTGCCATCAGTGGGACAAGCGCCCCGATCCACCAAGAGACCCAGTACTTC. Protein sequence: CAISGTSAPIHQETQYF.

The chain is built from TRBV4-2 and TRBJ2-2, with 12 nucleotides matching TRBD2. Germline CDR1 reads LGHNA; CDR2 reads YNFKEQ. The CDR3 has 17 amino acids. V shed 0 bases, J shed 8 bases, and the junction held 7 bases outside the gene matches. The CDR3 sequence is CASSQDWASGRGGELFF. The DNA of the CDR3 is TGTGCCAGCAGCCAAGATTGGGCTAGCGGGAGGGGTGGGGAGCTGTTTTTT.

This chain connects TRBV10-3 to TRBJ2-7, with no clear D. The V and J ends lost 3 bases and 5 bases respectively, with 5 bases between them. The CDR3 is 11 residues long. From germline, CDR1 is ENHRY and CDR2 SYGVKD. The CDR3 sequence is CAISDLNEQYF. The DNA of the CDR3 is TGTGCCATCAGTGATCTAAACGAGCAGTACTTC.

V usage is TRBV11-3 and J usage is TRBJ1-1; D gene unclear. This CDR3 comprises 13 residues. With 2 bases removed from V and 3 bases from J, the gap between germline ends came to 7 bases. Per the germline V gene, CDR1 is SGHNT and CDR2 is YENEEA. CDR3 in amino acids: CASSLKGDTEAFF. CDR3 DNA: TGTGCCAGCAGCTTAAAGGGAGACACTGAAGCTTTCTTT.

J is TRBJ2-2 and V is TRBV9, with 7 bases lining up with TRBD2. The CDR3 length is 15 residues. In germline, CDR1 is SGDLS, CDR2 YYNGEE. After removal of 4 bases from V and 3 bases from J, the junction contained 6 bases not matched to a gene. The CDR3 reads CASSRGDGYTGELFF. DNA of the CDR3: TGTGCCAGCAGCCGGGGGGACGGATACACCGGGGAGCTGTTTTTT.

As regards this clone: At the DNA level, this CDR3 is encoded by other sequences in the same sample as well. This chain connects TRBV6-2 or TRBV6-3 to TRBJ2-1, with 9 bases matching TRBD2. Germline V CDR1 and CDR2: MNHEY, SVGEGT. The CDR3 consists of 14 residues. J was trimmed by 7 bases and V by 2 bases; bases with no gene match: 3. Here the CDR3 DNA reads TGTGCCAGCAGTTACCCCGGACTAGCGAATGAGCAGTTCTTC. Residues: CASSYPGLANEQFF.

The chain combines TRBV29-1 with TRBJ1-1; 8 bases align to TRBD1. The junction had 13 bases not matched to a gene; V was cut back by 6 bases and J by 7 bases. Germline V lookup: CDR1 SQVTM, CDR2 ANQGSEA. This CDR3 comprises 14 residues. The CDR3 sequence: CSVTPTGAPVEAFF. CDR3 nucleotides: TGCAGCGTGACCCCGACAGGGGCCCCGGTTGAAGCTTTCTTT.

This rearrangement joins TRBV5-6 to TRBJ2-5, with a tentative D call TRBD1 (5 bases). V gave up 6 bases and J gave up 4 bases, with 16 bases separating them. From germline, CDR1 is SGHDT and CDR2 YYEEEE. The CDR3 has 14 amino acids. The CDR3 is CASNGQGWGETQYF. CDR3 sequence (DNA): TGTGCCAGCAATGGTCAGGGTTGGGGAGAGACCCAGTACTTC.

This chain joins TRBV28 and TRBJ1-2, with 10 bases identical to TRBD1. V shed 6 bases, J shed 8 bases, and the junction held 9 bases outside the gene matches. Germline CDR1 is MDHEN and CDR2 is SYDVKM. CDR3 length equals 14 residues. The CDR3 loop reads CASRADRGPWGYTF. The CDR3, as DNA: TGTGCCAGCAGGGCCGACAGGGGGCCTTGGGGCTACACCTTC.

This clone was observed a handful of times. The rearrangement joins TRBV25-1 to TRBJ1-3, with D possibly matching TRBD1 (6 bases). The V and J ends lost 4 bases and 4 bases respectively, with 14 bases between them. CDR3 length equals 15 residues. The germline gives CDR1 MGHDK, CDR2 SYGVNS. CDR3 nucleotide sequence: TGTGCCAGCAGTGTCTTAGGGGGGGCCGGAAACACCATATATTTT. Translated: CASSVLGGAGNTIYF.

CDR3 loop: CASSLAGTGATDTQYF. DNA of the CDR3: TGTGCCAGCAGCTTGGCGGGTACAGGGGCCACAGATACGCAGTATTTT. The J gene is TRBJ2-3, the V gene TRBV5-5; 7 bases match TRBD1. Looked up from germline, CDR1 is SGHKS and CDR2 is YYEKEE (reference sequence). The V and J ends lost 0 bases and 2 bases, in that order; junction bases with no gene match: 6. This CDR3 spans 16 amino acids.

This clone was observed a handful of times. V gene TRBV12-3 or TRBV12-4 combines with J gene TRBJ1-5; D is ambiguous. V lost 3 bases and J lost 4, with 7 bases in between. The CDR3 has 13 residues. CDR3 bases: TGTGCCAGCAGTTTCTCTAAGAATCAGCCCCAGCATTTT. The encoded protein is CASSFSKNQPQHF.